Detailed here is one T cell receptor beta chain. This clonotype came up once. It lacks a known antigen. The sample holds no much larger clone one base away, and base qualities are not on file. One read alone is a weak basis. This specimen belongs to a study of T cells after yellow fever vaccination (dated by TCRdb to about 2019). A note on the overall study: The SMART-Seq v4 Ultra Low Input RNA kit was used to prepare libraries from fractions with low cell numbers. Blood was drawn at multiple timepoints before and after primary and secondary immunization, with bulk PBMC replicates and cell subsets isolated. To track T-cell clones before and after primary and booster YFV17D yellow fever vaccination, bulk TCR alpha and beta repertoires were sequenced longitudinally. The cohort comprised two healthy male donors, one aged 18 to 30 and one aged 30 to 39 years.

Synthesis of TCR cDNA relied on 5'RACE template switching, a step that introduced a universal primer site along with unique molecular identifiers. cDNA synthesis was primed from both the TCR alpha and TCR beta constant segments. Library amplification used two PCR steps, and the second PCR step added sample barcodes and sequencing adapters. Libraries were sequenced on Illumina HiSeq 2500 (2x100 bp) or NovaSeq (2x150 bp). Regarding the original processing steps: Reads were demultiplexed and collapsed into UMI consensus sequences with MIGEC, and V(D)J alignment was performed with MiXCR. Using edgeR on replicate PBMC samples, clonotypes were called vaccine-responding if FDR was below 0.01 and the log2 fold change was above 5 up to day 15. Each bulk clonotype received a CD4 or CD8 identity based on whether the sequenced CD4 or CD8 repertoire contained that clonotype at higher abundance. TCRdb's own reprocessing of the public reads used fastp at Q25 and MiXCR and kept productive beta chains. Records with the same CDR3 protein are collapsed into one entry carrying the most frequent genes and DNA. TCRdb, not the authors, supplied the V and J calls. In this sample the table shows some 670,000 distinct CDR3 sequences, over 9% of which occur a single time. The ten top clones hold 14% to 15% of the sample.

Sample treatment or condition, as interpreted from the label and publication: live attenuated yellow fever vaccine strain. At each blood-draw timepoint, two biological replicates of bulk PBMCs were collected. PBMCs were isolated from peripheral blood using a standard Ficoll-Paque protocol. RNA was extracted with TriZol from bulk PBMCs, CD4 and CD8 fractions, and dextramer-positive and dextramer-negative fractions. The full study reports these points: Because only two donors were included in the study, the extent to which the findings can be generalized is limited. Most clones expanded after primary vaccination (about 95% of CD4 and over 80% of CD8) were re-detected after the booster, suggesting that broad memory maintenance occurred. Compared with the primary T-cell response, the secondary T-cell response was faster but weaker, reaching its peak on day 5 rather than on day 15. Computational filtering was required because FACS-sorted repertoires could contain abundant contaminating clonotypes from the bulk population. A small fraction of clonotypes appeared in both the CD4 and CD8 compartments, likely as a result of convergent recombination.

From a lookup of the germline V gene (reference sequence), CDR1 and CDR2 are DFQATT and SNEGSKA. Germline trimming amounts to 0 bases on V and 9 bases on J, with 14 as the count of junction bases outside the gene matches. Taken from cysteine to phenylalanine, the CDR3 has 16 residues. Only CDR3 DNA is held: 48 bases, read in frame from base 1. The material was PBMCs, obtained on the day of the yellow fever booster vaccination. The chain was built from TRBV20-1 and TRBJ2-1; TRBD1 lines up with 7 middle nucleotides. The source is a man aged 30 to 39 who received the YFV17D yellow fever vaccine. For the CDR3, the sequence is CSARDGKRTGRTEQFF. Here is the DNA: TGCAGTGCTAGAGATGGGAAGAGGACAGGCAGGACTGAGCAGTTCTTC.